Given below is one T cell receptor (beta chain) in context. This clonotype was recorded a few times. Its specific antigen is unknown. No qualities accompany the bases; no much larger clone lies one base away. The sample is drawn from a study of T-cell memory formation after mild COVID-19 (dated by TCRdb to about 2021). Background for the entire study: TCR sequence clusters from the two donors were found to be largely donor specific. In a couple of donors, T-cell clones that expanded and contracted after mild COVID-19 were tracked by sequencing TCRalpha and TCRbeta repertoires over time. Two young, previously healthy adult volunteers made up the cohort, one male and one female.

What the work shows at the level of the full study, not this receptor alone: Balanced CD4/CD8 phenotypes were observed for clones contracting from day 15 to 85, whereas a bias towards CD4+ was observed for a second wave of clones expanding from day 15 to 37. Only a couple of mild cases were covered by the study, and larger cohorts that include severe cases with pre-infection samples were considered necessary. Contracting CD4+ clones were found mainly in CM and EM memory subsets, while CD8+ clones were enriched in EMRA. Whether the second-wave clones peaking on day 37 were SARS-CoV-2 specific was not confirmed. Some responding clones were found in pre-infection memory, which suggests that pre-existing cross-reactive memory T cells took part in the SARS-CoV-2 response.

Ficoll-Paque density gradient centrifugation was used to isolate PBMCs. The listed sequencing device is Illumina NovaSeq 6000. Using 5'RACE with constant-segment primers, TCRalpha and TCRbeta cDNA libraries were constructed, with sample barcodes and unique molecular identifiers added in the process. Trizol reagent was used to extract RNA from every sample. Library amplification was performed in two PCR steps, and a second sample barcode and Illumina TruSeq adapters were introduced in the second step. Sequencing of the libraries was done on an Illumina NovaSeq, producing 2 x 150 bp paired-end reads. Turning to the authors' computational methods: Reads were demultiplexed and collapsed into UMI-guided consensus sequences with migec v1.2.7. With mixcr v2.1.11, UMI consensuses were aligned to TRA and TRB V and J templates and assembled into clonotypes. A clonotype was counted as expanded or contracted only when both edgeR and NoisET called the clonotype significant, with the noise models trained on biological replicates. For edgeR calls, a false discovery rate-adjusted p below 0.01 and a log2 fold-change threshold of 1 were applied. PCA with hierarchical clustering of max-normalized trajectories of the 1000 most abundant clonotypes was used as exploratory dynamics analysis. The CD4 or CD8 phenotype of responding clones was assigned using the separately sequenced CD4+ and CD8+ repertoires. TCRdb's own reprocessing of the public reads used fastp at Q25 and MiXCR and kept productive beta chains. Rows merge per CDR3 protein into single entries with the most common DNA and genes. The V and J calls come from TCRdb's annotation, not from the publication. Recorded for this sample are 75,000 to 90,000 distinct CDR3 sequences; about 15% of them occurred a single time. Around 31% of the sample is held by the ten biggest clonotypes.

This clonotype originated in an adult woman who had mild COVID-19 (a few samples of this study predate the infection). The sample titles of this study are shuffled in the database, so cell type and time point are left out; the donor was told from shared clones. Specimen: PBMCs or a T cell subset sorted from them (not recorded which).

DNA sequence: TGTGCCAGCAGCACCCGACTAGCGGGGGGTGAAGATACGCAGTATTTT. Translated, it gives CASSTRLAGGEDTQYF. Rearrangement joined TRBV9 to TRBJ2-3, and 13 bases in between align with TRBD2. The CDR3 sequence holds 16 residues, the cysteine and phenylalanine included. Only the CDR3 portion is preserved as DNA: 48 bases, with reading frame beginning at the first base. Per the germline V gene, SGDLS is the CDR1 and YYNGEE is the CDR2. V is cut back by 4 bases and J by 5 bases, with 7 bases in the junction unmatched.